The following is a TCR beta chain sequence with its context. The antigen remains unidentified. This CDR3 has 14 amino acids. Trimming at V came to 6 bases and at J to 6 bases, leaving 14 bases not matched to a gene. Germline V gene sequence: CDR1 DFQATT, CDR2 SNEGSKA (reference sequence). The data stem from a study of tumor and adjacent non-tumor tissue in lung cancer. At the level of the study: Patients were aged about 31 to 85, about 10 men and 4 to 6 women, stage I to III. On average, productive TCRbeta reads reached about 4.17 million per sample.

A modified ARM-PCR protocol with three rounds of nested PCR amplified TCRbeta. Via MiXCR, TCRdb re-called the multiplex PCR reads, giving one row per CDR3 protein. The data contain fewer than 85,000 distinct CDR3 sequences, 80% of them singletons. RNA was extracted from bulk tissue without any cell sorting. Notes on the study in general: Normal lung showed higher cumulative top 100 clone frequency than tumor. Significantly higher TCR diversity was found in tumor than normal lung.

The TCR comes from a woman aged 45-65 years with non-small cell lung cancer. The rearrangement links TRBV20-1 to TRBJ2-7, with 7 bases lining up with TRBD2. What was sequenced was lung tumor tissue. The CDR3: CSADSSGTMREQYF. In DNA, the CDR3 is TGCAGTGCAGACTCAAGCGGGACTATGCGCGAGCAGTACTTC.